A single sample is the source of the 8 T cell receptor beta chains below, sequenced in a study of blood T cell repertoires in COVID-19. The method was immunoSEQ multiplex PCR; TCRdb's version includes in-frame clones alone and lacks a portion of them. Of roughly 230,000 clones in the sample, more than 75% were seen once. The sequencing input was peripheral blood. These receptors were obtained from a middle-aged man with acute or convalescent COVID-19.

This rearrangement joins TRBV5-1 to TRBJ2-1, with D unclear. Trimming took 4 bases from V and 0 from J, leaving 8 bases between them. The CDR3 is 14 residues long. Looked up from germline, CDR1 is SGHRS and CDR2 is YFSETQ. CDR3 DNA sequence: TGCGCCAGCAGCCTCTCGAGCTCCTACAATGAGCAGTTCTTC. Protein product: CASSLSSSYNEQFF.

The V gene is TRBV11-2, the J gene TRBJ2-5; the D gene is possibly TRBD1 (5 bases). With 1 base removed from V and 0 bases from J, the gap between germline ends came to 9 bases. Looked up from germline, CDR1 is SGHAT and CDR2 is FQNNGV. The CDR3 sequence is 15 residues long. The CDR3 DNA sequence: TGTGCCAGCAGCTTAGCCAGGGTCTACCAAGAGACCCAGTACTTC. Translation: CASSLARVYQETQYF.

This chain connects TRBV12-2 to TRBJ1-4; TRBD1, the D gene given by the table, was not confirmed from the DNA. TRBV12-2 is assigned pseudogene status. The CDR3 has 14 amino acids. Here the CDR3 reads CASRFGQGDEKLFF. The CDR3 DNA is TGTGCAAGTCGCTTCGGCCAGGGGGATGAAAAACTGTTTTTT.

This chain joins TRBV5-1 and TRBJ1-1, with a weak D call TRBD1 (5 bases). This CDR3 comprises 13 residues. The germline CDR1 and CDR2 sequences are SGHRS and YFSETQ. V gave up 0 bases and J gave up 10 bases, with 13 bases separating them. CDR3 in amino acids: CASSLEGREVAFF. The CDR3 coding sequence is TGCGCCAGCAGCTTGGAAGGCAGGGAAGTAGCTTTCTTT.

This sequence joins TRBV6-5 and TRBJ1-2; TRBD1 matches 7 bases. Per the germline V gene, CDR1 is MNHEY and CDR2 is SVGAGI. This CDR3 region has 15 residues. The ends lost 6 bases at V and 7 bases at J; junction bases unmatched: 14. CDR3 in amino acids: CASSPGDRVESGYTF. The CDR3 nucleotides read TGTGCCAGCAGCCCGGGCGACAGGGTCGAGTCTGGCTACACCTTC.

The chain recombines TRBV28 with TRBJ2-3; D perhaps matches TRBD1 (5 bases). The CDR3 is made up of 18 amino acids. V was shortened by 7 bases and J by 0 bases, with 23 bases between the two germline ends. Germline assignment: CDR1 MDHEN and CDR2 SYDVKM. CDR3 amino acids: CASTSIDRLLVSTDTQYF. In DNA form, the CDR3 reads TGTGCCAGCACCTCCATCGACAGACTCCTCGTGAGCACAGATACGCAGTATTTT.

The chain recombines TRBV13 with TRBJ2-1; 11 bases match TRBD2. Per the germline V gene, CDR1 is PRHDT and CDR2 is FYEKMQ (reference sequence). J was trimmed by 8 bases and V by 6 bases; bases with no gene match: 9. The CDR3 has 15 amino acids. CDR3 residues: CASRASSGLADEQFF. For the CDR3, the DNA is TGTGCCAGCAGAGCCTCATCGGGACTAGCGGATGAGCAGTTCTTC.

This rearrangement joins TRBV7-3 to TRBJ2-1, with D possibly TRBD2 on 6 matching bases. V was cut by 4 bases and J by 8 bases, with 9 bases left in between. Germline V gene lookup returns CDR1 SGHTA and CDR2 FQGTGA. CDR3 size: 12 residues. The CDR3 is CASSSSGDEQFF. The CDR3 region has the DNA TGTGCCAGCAGCTCCTCGGGGGATGAGCAGTTCTTC.